Below are 16 T cell receptor beta chains sequenced from a single sample in a study of cytomegalovirus exposure and HLA in healthy donors. Using immunoSEQ multiplex PCR, the repertoire was profiled, and TCRdb retains in-frame clones only, with some absent. In the table there are under 250,000 clones, over 75% of which are singletons. The sequenced sample was PBMCs. The source is a woman aged 18 to 35 in good health and CMV-seropositive.

The chain employs TRBV28 and TRBJ2-1, with D tentatively TRBD2 (5 bases). Trimming stripped 2 bases from V and 0 bases from J, with 5 bases between. Germline V gene data show CDR1 as MDHEN and CDR2 as SYDVKM. The CDR3 runs to 14 residues. For the CDR3, the DNA is TGTGCCAGCAGTTTAGGGAGCTCCTACAATGAGCAGTTCTTC. This gives the protein CASSLGSSYNEQFF. The whole variable domain, remainder taken from reference TRBV28 and TRBJ2-1, is DVKVTQSSRYLVKRTGEKVFLECVQDMDHENMFWYRQDPGLGLRLIYFSYDVKMKEKGDIPEGYSVSREKKERFSLILESASTNQTSMYLCASSLGSSYNEQFFGPGTRLTVL.

Concerning this clone: Other DNA sequences of this sample code for an identical CDR3. The genes are TRBV28 and TRBJ1-2, with a weak D call TRBD1 (5 bases). Germline CDR1 is MDHEN and CDR2 is SYDVKM. The CDR3 extends over 12 amino acids. Trimming stripped 7 bases from V and 4 bases from J, with 10 bases between. For the CDR3, the DNA is TGTGCCAGCACCCCAAGGGGCTATGGCTACACCTTC. Encoded protein: CASTPRGYGYTF.

The rearrangement uses TRBV6-1 and TRBJ2-6, with D unresolved. The CDR3 is 15 residues long. Germline values: CDR1 MNHNS, CDR2 SASEGT. V was trimmed by 2 bases and J by 0 bases, leaving 5 bases between them. CDR3 DNA sequence: TGTGCCAGCAGTGAACAGTTCTCTGGGGCCAACGTCCTGACTTTC. Residues: CASSEQFSGANVLTF.

The rearrangement links TRBV6-5 to TRBJ2-2; D unresolved. CDR3 size: 13 residues. V was pared by 0 bases and J by 5 bases, with 4 bases between. Germline V gene lookup returns CDR1 MNHEY and CDR2 SVGAGI. The CDR3 is CASSYSRTGELFF. The CDR3 DNA follows: TGTGCCAGCAGTTACTCTAGAACCGGGGAGCTGTTTTTT.

The chain recombines TRBV7-4 with TRBJ1-3, with 8 bases lining up with TRBD1. The CDR3 totals 18 residues. The V and J ends lost 8 bases and 2 bases, in that order; junction bases with no gene match: 17. The V gene's germline CDR1 is SGHVT and CDR2 SQSDAQ. The CDR3 loop is CASSLTARGQGAGNTIYF. Written as DNA, the CDR3 is TGTGCCAGCTCCCTAACCGCCCGCGGACAGGGAGCTGGAAACACCATATATTTT.

J is TRBJ2-1 and V is TRBV11-2, with 13 nucleotides matching TRBD2. The ends lost 5 bases at V and 0 bases at J; junction bases unmatched: 7. Germline CDR1 SGHAT, CDR2 FQNNGV. CDR3 length equals 18 residues. The CDR3 DNA reads TGTGCCAGCAGCCTCGGACTAGCGGGAGAGATCTCCTACAATGAGCAGTTCTTC. As protein: CASSLGLAGEISYNEQFF.

This clone was seen a few times. This chain links TRBV19 with TRBJ2-1; TRBD2 might be the D (6 bases). CDR1 is LNHDA, CDR2 SQIVND, per germline (reference sequence). The CDR3 consists of 13 residues. Trimming pared 6 bases from V and 12 bases from J, leaving 18 bases between. CDR3 protein: CASSGGVGTLQFF. In nucleotides, the CDR3 is TGTGCCAGTAGCGGGGGAGTGGGCACTCTGCAGTTCTTC.

J is TRBJ2-7 and V is TRBV9, with TRBD2 identical over 8 bases. V shed 4 bases, J shed 2 bases, and the junction held 8 bases outside the gene matches. The CDR3 is 15 amino acids. Looked up from germline, CDR1 is SGDLS and CDR2 is YYNGEE. The CDR3 is CASSPRAGRAYEQYF. The CDR3 DNA reads as TGTGCCAGCAGCCCCCGAGCCGGGAGGGCCTACGAGCAGTACTTC.

The chain uses TRBV4-2 and TRBJ2-7; TRBD2 agrees at 9 bases. The germline CDR1 and CDR2 sequences are LGHNA and YNFKEQ. V lost 0 bases, J lost 6 bases, and 6 bases stayed unmatched. The length of the CDR3 is 15 residues. The CDR3 here is CASSQERGLAGEQYF. CDR3 coding DNA: TGTGCCAGCAGCCAAGAGAGGGGACTAGCCGGCGAGCAGTACTTC.

The J gene is TRBJ1-2, the V gene TRBV15, with D perhaps TRBD1 (6 bases). Looked up from germline, CDR1 is LNHNV and CDR2 is YYDKDF (reference sequence). This CDR3 region has 11 residues. Trimming removed 8 bases at V and 6 bases at J, with 10 bases between. CDR3 nucleotide sequence: TGTGCCACCCGACAGGCAAATGGCTACACCTTC. This gives the protein CATRQANGYTF.

The chain is built from TRBV7-6 and TRBJ2-2; 7 nucleotides align to TRBD1. This CDR3 has 14 residues. Looked up from germline, CDR1 is SGHVS and CDR2 is FNYEAQ. Trimming cost V 9 bases and J 4 bases; bases outside gene matches: 8. This CDR3 reads CASRQGLSTGELFF. Written as DNA, the CDR3 is TGTGCCAGTCGACAGGGCCTCTCCACCGGGGAGCTGTTTTTT.

The J gene is TRBJ1-4, the V gene TRBV2; D is unresolved. CDR3 length: 13 amino acids. Trimming removed 4 bases at V and 5 bases at J, with 8 bases between. CDR1 SNHLY and CDR2 FYNNEI come from the germline V gene. CDR3 loop: CASSAVSNEKLFF. The CDR3 DNA is TGTGCCAGCAGTGCGGTGAGCAATGAAAAACTGTTTTTT.

The gene calls are TRBV7-2 and TRBJ2-5; 8 nucleotides align to TRBD1. This CDR3 comprises 14 residues. Germline V gene sequence: CDR1 SGHTA, CDR2 FQGNSA. Losses at the gene ends were 3 bases for V and 4 bases for J; bases not matched to a gene: 4. The CDR3 spells CASSFPRGPETQYF. The CDR3 bases are TGTGCCAGCAGCTTTCCCAGGGGGCCAGAGACCCAGTACTTC.

This chain joins TRBV18 and TRBJ1-1; maybe TRBD1 (5 bases). The length of the CDR3 is 16 residues. CDR1 and CDR2 (germline): KGHSH, LQKENI. The V gene lost 1 base and the J gene lost 1 base, with 13 bases spanning the gap. In DNA, the CDR3 is TGTGCCAGCTCACCACGCGTAGGGGTGGGGAACACTGAAGCTTTCTTT. Amino acid sequence: CASSPRVGVGNTEAFF.

The chain uses TRBV28 and TRBJ2-1; 9 nucleotides agree with TRBD2. J was trimmed by 7 bases and V by 4 bases; bases with no gene match: 5. This CDR3 has 14 amino acids. Per the germline V gene, CDR1 is MDHEN and CDR2 is SYDVKM. CDR3 DNA: TGTGCCAGCAGTTCAATAGCGGGAGAGAATGAGCAGTTCTTC. This encodes CASSSIAGENEQFF.

This clone occurred a few times. The chain is built from TRBV11-1 and TRBJ2-7, with 8 bases lining up with TRBD2. Germline V CDR1 and CDR2: SGHAT, FQDESV (reference sequence). With 0 bases clipped from V and 3 bases from J, the junction kept 7 bases outside the gene matches. The CDR3 contains 16 residues. CDR3 bases: TGTGCCAGCAGCTTAGCGCTCGGGACTAGGGTCTACGAGCAGTACTTC. It codes for CASSLALGTRVYEQYF. Using reference TRBV11-1 and TRBJ2-7 for the parts outside the CDR3, the full variable domain is EAEVAQSPRYKITEKSQAVAFWCDPISGHATLYWYRQILGQGPELLVQFQDESVVDDSQLPKDRFSAERLKGVDSTLKIQPAELGDSAMYLCASSLALGTRVYEQYFGPGTRLTVT.